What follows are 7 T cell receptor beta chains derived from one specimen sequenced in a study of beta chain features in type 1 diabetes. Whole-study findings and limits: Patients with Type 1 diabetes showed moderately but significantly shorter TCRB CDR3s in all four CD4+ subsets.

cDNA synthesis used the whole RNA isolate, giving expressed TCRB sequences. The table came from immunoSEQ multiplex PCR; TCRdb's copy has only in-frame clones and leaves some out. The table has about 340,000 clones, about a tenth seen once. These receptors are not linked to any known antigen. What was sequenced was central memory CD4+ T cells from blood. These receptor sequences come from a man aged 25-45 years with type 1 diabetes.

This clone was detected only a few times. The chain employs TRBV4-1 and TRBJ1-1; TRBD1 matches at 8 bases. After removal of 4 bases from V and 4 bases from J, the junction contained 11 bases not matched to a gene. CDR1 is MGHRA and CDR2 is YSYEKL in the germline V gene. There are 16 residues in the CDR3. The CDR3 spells CASSPTDRASFTEAFF. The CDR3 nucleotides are TGCGCCAGCAGCCCTACGGACAGGGCGAGTTTCACTGAAGCTTTCTTT.

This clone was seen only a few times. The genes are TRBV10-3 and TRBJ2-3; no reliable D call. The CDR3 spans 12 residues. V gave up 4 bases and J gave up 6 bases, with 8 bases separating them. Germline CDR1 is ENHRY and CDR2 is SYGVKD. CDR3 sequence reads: CAISVHLDTQYF. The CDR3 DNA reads TGTGCCATCAGTGTGCACCTGGATACGCAGTATTTT.

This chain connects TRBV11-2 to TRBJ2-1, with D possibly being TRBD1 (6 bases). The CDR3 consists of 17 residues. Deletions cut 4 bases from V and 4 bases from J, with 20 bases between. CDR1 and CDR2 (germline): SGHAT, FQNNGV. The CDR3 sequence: CASSSLPGQGNYNEQFF. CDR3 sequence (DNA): TGTGCCAGCAGCTCCCTCCCCGGGCAGGGGAATTACAATGAGCAGTTCTTC.

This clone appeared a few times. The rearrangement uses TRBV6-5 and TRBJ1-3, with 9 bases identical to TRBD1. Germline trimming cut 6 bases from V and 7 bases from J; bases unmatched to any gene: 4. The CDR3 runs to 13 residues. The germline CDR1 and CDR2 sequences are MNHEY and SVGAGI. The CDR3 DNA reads TGTGCCAGCAGGACGGACAGGGGCAACACCATATATTTT. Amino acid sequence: CASRTDRGNTIYF.

CDR3 region: CASRGTGLNTEAFF. CDR3 in DNA: TGTGCCAGCAGAGGGACAGGATTGAACACTGAAGCTTTCTTT. This chain connects TRBV2 to TRBJ1-1; 8 positions match TRBD1. Germline assignment: CDR1 SNHLY and CDR2 FYNNEI. CDR3 length equals 14 residues. Trimming at V came to 6 bases and at J to 0 bases, leaving 3 bases not matched to a gene.

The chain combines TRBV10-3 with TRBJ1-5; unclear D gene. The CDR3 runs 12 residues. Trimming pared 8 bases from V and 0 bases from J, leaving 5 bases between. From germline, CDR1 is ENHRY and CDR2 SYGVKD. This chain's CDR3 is CAISRSNQPQHF. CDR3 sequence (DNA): TGTGCCATCTCTCGTAGCAATCAGCCCCAGCATTTT.

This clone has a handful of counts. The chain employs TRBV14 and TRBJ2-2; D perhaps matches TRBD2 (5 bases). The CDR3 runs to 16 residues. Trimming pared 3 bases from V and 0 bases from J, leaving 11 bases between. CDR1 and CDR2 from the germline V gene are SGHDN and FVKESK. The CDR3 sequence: CASSHYSATNTGELFF. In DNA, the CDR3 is TGTGCCAGCAGCCATTATAGCGCCACGAACACCGGGGAGCTGTTTTTT.